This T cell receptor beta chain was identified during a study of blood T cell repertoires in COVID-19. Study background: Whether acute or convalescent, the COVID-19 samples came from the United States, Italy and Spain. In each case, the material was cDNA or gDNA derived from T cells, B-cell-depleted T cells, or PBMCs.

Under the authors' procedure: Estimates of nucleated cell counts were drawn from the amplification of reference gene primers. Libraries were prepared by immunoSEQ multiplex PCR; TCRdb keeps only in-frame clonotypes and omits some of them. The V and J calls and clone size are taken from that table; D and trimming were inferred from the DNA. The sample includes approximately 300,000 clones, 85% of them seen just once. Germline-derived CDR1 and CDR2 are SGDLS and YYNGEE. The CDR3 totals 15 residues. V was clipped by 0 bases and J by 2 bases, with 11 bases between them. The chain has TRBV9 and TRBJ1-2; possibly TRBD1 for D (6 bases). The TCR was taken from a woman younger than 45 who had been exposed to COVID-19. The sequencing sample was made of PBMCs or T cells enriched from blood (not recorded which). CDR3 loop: CASSVGGQQNYGYTF. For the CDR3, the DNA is TGTGCCAGCAGCGTAGGAGGACAGCAAAACTATGGCTACACCTTC.